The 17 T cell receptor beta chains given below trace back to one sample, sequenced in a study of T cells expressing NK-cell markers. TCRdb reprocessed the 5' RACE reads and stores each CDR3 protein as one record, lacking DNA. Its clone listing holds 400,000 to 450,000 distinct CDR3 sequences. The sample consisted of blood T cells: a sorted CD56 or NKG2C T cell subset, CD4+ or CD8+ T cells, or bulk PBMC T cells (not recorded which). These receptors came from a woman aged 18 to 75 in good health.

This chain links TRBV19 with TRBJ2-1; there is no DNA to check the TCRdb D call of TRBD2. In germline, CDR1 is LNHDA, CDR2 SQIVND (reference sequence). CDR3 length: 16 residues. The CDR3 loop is CASSIGGRGQRNEQFF.

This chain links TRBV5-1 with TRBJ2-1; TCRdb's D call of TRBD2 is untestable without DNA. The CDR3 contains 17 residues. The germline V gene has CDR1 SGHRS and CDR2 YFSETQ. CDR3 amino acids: CASSDLQGLAIYNEQFF.

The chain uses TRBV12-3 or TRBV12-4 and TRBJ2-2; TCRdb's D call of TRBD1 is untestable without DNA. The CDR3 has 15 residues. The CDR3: CASSPSGTGAGELFF.

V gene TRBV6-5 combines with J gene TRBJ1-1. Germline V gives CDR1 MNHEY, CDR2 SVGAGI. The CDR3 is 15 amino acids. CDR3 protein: CASSYQVYTNTEAFF.

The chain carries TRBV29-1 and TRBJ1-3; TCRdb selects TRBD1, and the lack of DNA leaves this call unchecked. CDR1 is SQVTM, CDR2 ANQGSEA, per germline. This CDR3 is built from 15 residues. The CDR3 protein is CSVMTATSSGNTIYF.

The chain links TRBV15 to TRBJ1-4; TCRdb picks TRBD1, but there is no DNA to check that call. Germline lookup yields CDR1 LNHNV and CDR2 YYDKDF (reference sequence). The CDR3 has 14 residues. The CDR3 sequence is CATSLGGLNEKLFF.

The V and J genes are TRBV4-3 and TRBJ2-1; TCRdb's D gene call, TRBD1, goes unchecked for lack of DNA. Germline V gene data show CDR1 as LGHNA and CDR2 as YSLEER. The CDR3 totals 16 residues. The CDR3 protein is CASSQVRQGLQDEQFF.

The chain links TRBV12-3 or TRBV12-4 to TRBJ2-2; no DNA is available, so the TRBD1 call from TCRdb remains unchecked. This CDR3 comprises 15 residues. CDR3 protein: CASSPDRGFVGELFF.

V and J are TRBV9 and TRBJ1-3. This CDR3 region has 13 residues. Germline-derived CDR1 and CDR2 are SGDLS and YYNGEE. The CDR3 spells CASSVEALDTIYF.

This CDR3 reads CASSTRGVGKNIQYF. This chain connects TRBV6-1 to TRBJ2-4; TCRdb's D call, TRBD1, is unchecked because there is no DNA. Germline V gives CDR1 MNHNS, CDR2 SASEGT. CDR3 length: 15 amino acids.

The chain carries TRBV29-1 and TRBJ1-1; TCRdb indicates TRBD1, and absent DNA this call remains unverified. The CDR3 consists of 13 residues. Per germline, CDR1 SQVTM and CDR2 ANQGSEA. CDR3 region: CSLTGTGDTEAFF.

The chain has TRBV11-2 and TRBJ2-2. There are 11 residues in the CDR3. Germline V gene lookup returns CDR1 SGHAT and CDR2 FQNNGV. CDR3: CASHIGGELFF.

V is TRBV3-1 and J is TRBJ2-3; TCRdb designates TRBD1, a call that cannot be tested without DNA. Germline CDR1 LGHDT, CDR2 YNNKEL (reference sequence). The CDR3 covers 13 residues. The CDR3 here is CASRGAGAHTQYF.

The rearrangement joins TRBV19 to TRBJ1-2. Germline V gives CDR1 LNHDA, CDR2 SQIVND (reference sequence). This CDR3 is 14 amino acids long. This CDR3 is CASSVMLGNYGYTF.

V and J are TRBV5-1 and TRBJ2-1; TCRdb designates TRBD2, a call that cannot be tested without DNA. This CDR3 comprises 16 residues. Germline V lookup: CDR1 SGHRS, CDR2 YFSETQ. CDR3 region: CASSWGLAGGGSEQFF.

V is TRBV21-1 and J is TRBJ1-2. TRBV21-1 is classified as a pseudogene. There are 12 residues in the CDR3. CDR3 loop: CASRRVVYGYTF.

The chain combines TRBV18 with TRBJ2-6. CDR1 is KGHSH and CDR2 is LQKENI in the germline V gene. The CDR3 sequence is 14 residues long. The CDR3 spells CASSPMTGANVLTF.